This TCR beta chain is drawn from a study of blood T cells in healthy people across ages. Findings of the study overall: Any conclusive comparison of naive versus antigen-experienced cells was prevented by using unsorted PBMCs. Roughly linear declines in TCR beta diversity per million T cells occurred with age.

A note on this clonotype: Antigen specificity is unknown.

Combining a sample-barcoded 5' primer with a J-beta primer mix, a second PCR ran for about 7 to 11 cycles. TCRdb itself ran the 5' RACE reads through MiXCR, one entry per CDR3 protein. The sample lists hundreds of thousands of distinct CDR3 sequences, around 48% occurring once. CDR1 and CDR2 from the germline V gene are SGHTA and FQGNSA. Unmatched junction bases numbered 1, after V lost 3 bases and J lost 0 bases. This CDR3 has 14 amino acids. Peripheral blood samples of roughly 9.8 milliliters were drawn from each donor. This clonotype was sampled from an elderly man in good health. The sequenced sample was blood. V usage is TRBV7-2 and J usage is TRBJ2-7, with 8 bases fitting TRBD2. The CDR3 DNA follows: TGTGCCAGCAGCTTCGGGAGGGACTCCTACGAGCAGTACTTC. Its protein is CASSFGRDSYEQYF.